This T cell receptor beta chain was recovered during a study of CD8+ T cells in alopecia areata. About the research overall: Grafts of skin from C3H/HeJ donors aged roughly 6-12 months with spontaneous alopecia went to female C3H/HeJ mice aged about 6-10 weeks.

The authors extracted RNA and reverse transcribed it into cDNA as the sequencing template. The data were produced by immunoSEQ multiplex PCR, yet TCRdb's version contains in-frame clones alone and is incomplete. The sample lists 290,000 or so clones, none appearing once, the ten largest making up roughly 1.2%. The CDR3 sequence is 17 residues long. The germline V gene has CDR1 NSQYPW and CDR2 LRSPGD (reference sequence). Germline trimming cut 0 bases from V and 0 bases from J; bases unmatched to any gene: 5. Cells that came from pooled cutaneous lymph nodes were sorted using CD4, CD8alpha, NKG2D, NKG2ACE and other markers. This clone has only a few counts. Genes and germline are mouse. The CDR3 end lies 4 residues beyond the end of the read and is filled in from the germline J gene.

This chain joins TRBV1 and TRBJ2-3; 8 bases are a match to TRBD2. The clonotype originates from a C3H/HeJ mouse with alopecia areata. The mice in this strain carry MHC haplotype H2-k. The sequencing input was CD4+ T cells sorted from a lymph node. CDR3 protein: CTCSADSGGLSAETLYF. Incomplete CDR3 DNA: TGCACCTGCAGTGCAGATTCGGGGGGGCTTAGTGCAGAA.